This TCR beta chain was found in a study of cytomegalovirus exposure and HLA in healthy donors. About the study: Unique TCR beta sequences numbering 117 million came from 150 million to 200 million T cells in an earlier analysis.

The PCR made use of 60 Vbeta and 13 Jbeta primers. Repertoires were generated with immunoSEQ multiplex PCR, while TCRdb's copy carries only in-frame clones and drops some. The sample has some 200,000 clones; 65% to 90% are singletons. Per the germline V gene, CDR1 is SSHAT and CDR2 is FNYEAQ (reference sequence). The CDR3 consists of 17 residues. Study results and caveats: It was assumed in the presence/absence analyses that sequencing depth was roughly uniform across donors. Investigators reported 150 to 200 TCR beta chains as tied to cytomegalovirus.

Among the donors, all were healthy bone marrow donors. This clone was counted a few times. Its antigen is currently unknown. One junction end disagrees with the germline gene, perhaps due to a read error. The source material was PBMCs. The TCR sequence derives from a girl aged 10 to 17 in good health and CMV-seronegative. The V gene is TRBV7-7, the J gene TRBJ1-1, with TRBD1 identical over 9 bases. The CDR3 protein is CASSVRDRDPRDTEAFF. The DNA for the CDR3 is TGTGCTAGCAGCGTCCGGGACAGGGACCCTCGTGACACTGAAGCTTTCTTT.